Below, 5 T cell receptor beta chains from the same sample are listed, as sequenced in a study of T cell responses to AZD1222 COVID-19 vaccine. This table comes from immunoSEQ multiplex PCR, and its TCRdb copy is limited to in-frame clones, with some not included. This sample has 180,000 or so clones; around nine tenths occur once, and the top ten carry approximately 1.9%. Sequenced here: peripheral blood, sampled 28 days after the second AZD1222 dose. The receptor source for this set is an adult who received the AZD1222 COVID-19 vaccine.

The chain couples TRBV4-3 to TRBJ1-2; 7 nucleotides match TRBD1. This CDR3 contains 16 residues. The ends lost 1 base at V and 7 bases at J; junction bases unmatched: 12. CDR1 is LGHNA and CDR2 is YSLEER in the germline V gene. The CDR3: CASSQGWGGGESGYTF. CDR3 coding DNA: TGCGCCAGCAGCCAAGGATGGGGAGGGGGCGAGAGTGGCTACACCTTC.

This sequence joins TRBV29-1 and TRBJ2-7; D possibly corresponds to TRBD2 (6 bases). The V end was cut by 6 bases, the J end by 7 bases, with 13 bases between. This CDR3 is 11 amino acids long. CDR1 and CDR2 from the germline V gene are SQVTM and ANQGSEA. For the CDR3, the DNA is TGCAGCGTACAACAGGCGGGGGAGCAGTACTTC. Amino acid sequence: CSVQQAGEQYF.

The chain joins TRBV6-5 to TRBJ1-5; no definite D call. Germline V gene sequence: CDR1 MNHEY, CDR2 SVGAGI. The CDR3 loop spans 15 amino acids. Trimming pared 6 bases from V and 0 bases from J, leaving 12 bases between. The CDR3 DNA follows: TGTGCCAGCAGCAATGAACGGTATAGCAATCAGCCCCAGCATTTT. It specifies CASSNERYSNQPQHF.

V is TRBV6-2 or TRBV6-3 and J is TRBJ2-3; tentative D call: TRBD2 (7 bases). V gave up 2 bases and J gave up 1 base, with 19 bases separating them. Germline V gene sequence: CDR1 MNHEY, CDR2 SVGEGT. The CDR3 runs 18 residues. In DNA, the CDR3 is TGTGCCAGCAGTTACCCCACGATGGGGGCGGGGGGCACAGATACGCAGTATTTT. Its protein is CASSYPTMGAGGTDTQYF.

This chain uses TRBV5-4 with TRBJ2-3, with 13 bases that match TRBD2. V lost 0 bases to trimming and J lost 5 bases; unmatched junction nucleotides: 6. Per the germline V gene, CDR1 is SGHNT and CDR2 is YYREEE (reference sequence). The CDR3 spans 17 residues. The CDR3 reads CASSLGGLAGNLDTQYF. The CDR3, as DNA: TGTGCCAGCAGCTTGGGGGGACTAGCGGGGAACTTAGATACGCAGTATTTT.